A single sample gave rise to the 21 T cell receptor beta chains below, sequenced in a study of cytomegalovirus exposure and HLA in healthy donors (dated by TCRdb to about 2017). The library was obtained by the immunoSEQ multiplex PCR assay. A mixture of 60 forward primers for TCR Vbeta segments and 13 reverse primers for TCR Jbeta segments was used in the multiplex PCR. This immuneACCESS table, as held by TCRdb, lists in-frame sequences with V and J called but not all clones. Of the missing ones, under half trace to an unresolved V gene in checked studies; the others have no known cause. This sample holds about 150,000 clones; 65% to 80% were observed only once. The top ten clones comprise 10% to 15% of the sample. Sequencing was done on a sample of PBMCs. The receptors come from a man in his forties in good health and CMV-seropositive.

CDR3 loop: CASSAGTGAYEQYF. CDR3 in DNA: TGCGCCAGCAGCGCCGGGACAGGGGCGTACGAGCAGTACTTC. The V gene is TRBV5-1, the J gene TRBJ2-5; 10 nucleotides match TRBD1. The J call may be faulty, since TRBJ2-7 better matches the DNA end. This CDR3 spans 14 amino acids. Germline V gene lookup returns CDR1 SGHRS and CDR2 YFSETQ.

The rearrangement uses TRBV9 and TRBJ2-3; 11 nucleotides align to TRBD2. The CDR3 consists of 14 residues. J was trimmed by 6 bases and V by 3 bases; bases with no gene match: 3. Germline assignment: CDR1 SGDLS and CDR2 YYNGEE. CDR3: CASSATSGMDTQYF. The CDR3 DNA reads TGTGCCAGCAGCGCGACTAGCGGGATGGATACGCAGTATTTT.

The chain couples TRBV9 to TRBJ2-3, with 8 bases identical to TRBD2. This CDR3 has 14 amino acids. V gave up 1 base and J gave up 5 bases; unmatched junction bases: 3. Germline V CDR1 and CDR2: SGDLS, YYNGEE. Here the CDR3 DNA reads TGTGCCAGCAGCGTAACGGCGGGAGGAGATACGCAGTATTTT. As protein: CASSVTAGGDTQYF.

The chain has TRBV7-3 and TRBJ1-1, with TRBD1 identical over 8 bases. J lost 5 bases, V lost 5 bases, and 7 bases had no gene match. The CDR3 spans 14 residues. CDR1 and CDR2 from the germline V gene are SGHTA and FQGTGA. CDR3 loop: CASSPRGRRTEAFF. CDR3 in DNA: TGTGCCAGCAGCCCCAGGGGGCGCCGGACTGAAGCTTTCTTT.

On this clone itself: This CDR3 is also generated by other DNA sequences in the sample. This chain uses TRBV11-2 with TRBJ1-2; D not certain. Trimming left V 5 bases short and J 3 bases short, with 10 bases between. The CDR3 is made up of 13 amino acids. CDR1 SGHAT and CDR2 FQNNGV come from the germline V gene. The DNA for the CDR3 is TGTGCCAGCAGCCTGATCGGGGACTATGGCTACACCTTC. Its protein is CASSLIGDYGYTF. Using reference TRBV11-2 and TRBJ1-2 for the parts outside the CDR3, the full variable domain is EAGVAQSPRYKIIEKRQSVAFWCNPISGHATLYWYQQILGQGPKLLIQFQNNGVVDDSQLPKDRFSAERLKGVDSTLKIQPAKLEDSAVYLCASSLIGDYGYTFGSGTRLTVV.

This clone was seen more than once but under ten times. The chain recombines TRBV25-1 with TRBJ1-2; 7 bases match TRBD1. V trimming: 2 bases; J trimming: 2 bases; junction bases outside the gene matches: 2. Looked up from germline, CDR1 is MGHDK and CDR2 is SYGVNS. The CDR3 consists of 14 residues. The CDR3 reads CASSEAGGNYGYTF. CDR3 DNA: TGTGCCAGCAGTGAAGCAGGGGGGAACTATGGCTACACCTTC.

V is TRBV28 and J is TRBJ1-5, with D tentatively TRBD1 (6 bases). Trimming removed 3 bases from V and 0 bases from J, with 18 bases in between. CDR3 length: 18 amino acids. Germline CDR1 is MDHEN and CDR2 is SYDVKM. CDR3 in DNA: TGTGCCAGCAGTTTCCAGGGGTCTGATGTTTCTAGCAATCAGCCCCAGCATTTT. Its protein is CASSFQGSDVSSNQPQHF. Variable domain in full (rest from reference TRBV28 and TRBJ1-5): DVKVTQSSRYLVKRTGEKVFLECVQDMDHENMFWYRQDPGLGLRLIYFSYDVKMKEKGDIPEGYSVSREKKERFSLILESASTNQTSMYLCASSFQGSDVSSNQPQHFGDGTRLSIL.

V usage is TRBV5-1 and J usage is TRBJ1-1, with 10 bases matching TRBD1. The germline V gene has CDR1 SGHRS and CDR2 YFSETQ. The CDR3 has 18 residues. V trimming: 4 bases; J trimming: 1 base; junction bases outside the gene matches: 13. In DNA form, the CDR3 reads TGCGCCAGCAGCCCCCGGACAGGGGGGTTGGCAGAGAACACTGAAGCTTTCTTT. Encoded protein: CASSPRTGGLAENTEAFF.

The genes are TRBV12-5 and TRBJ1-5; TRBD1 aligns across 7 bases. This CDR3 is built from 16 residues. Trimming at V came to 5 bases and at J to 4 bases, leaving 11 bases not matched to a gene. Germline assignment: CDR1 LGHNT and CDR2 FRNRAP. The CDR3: CASGPAGGTENQPQHF. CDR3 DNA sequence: TGTGCTAGTGGTCCCGCGGGGGGGACAGAAAATCAGCCCCAGCATTTT.

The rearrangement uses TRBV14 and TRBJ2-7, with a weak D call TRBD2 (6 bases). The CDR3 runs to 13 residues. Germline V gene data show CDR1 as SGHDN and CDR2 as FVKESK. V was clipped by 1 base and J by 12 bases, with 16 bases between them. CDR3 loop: CASSQGEVGRLYF. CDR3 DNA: TGTGCCAGCAGCCAAGGGGAGGTTGGAAGACTGTACTTC.

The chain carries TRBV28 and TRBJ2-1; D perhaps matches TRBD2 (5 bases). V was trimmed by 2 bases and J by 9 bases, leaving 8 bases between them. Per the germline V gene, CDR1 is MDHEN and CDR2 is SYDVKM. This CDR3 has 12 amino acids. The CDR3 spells CASSLSEGEQFF. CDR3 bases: TGTGCCAGCAGTTTAAGCGAGGGTGAGCAGTTCTTC. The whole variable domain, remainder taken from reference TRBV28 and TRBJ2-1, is DVKVTQSSRYLVKRTGEKVFLECVQDMDHENMFWYRQDPGLGLRLIYFSYDVKMKEKGDIPEGYSVSREKKERFSLILESASTNQTSMYLCASSLSEGEQFFGPGTRLTVL.

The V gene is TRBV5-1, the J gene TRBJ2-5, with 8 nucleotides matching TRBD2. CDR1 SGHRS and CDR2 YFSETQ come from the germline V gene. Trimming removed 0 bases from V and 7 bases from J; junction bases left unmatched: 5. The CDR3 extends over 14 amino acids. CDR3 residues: CASSLGGGPGTQYF. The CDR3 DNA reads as TGCGCCAGCAGCTTGGGCGGGGGGCCGGGGACCCAGTACTTC.

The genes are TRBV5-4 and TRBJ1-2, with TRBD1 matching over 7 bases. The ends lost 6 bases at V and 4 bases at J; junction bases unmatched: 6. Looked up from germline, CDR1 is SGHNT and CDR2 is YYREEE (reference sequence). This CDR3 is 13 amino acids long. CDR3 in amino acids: CASTGTEGYGYTF. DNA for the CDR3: TGTGCCAGCACCGGGACAGAGGGCTATGGCTACACCTTC.

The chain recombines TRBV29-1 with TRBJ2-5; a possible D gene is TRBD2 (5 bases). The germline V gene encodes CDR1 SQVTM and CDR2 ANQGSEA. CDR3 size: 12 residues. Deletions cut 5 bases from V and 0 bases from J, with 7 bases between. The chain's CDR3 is CSVRGNQETQYF. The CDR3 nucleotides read TGCAGCGTTCGAGGGAACCAAGAGACCCAGTACTTC. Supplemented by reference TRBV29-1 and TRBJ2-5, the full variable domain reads SAVISQKPSRDICQRGTSLTIQCQVDSQVTMMFWYRQQPGQSLTLIATANQGSEATYESGFVIDKFPISRPNLTFSTLTVSNMSPEDSSIYLCSVRGNQETQYFGPGTRLLVL.

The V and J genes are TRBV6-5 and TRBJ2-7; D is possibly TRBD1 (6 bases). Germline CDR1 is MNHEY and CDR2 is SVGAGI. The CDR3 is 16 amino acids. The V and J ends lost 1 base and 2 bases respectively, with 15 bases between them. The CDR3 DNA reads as TGTGCCAGCAGTTACTACGGACAGCTCGGGGCCTACGAGCAGTACTTC. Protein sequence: CASSYYGQLGAYEQYF.

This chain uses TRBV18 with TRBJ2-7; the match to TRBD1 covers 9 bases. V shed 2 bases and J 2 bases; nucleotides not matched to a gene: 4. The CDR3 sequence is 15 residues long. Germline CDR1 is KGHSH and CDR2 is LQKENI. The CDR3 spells CASSPRQGVTYEQYF. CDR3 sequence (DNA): TGTGCCAGCTCACCAAGACAGGGGGTCACCTACGAGCAGTACTTC.

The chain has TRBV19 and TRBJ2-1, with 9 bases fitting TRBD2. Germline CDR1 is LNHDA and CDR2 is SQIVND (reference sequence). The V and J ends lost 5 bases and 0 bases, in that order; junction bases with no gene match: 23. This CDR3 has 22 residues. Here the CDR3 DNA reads TGTGCCAGTAGTGCCCACCGGGCTAGCGGGGTTATTCAACCCCCCTCCTACAATGAGCAGTTCTTC. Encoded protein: CASSAHRASGVIQPPSYNEQFF.

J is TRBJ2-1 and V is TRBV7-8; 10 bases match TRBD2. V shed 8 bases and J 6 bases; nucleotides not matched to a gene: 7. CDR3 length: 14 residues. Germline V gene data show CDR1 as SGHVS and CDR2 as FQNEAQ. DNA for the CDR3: TGTGCCAGCTTACCGGGACTAGCGAGCAATGAGCAGTTCTTC. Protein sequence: CASLPGLASNEQFF.

The DNA of the CDR3 is TGTGCCAGGTCGGGTCTCGAACCAGATACGCAGTATTTT. This translates into CARSGLEPDTQYF. V is TRBV18 and J is TRBJ2-3; D remains ambiguous. With 9 bases removed from V and 4 bases from J, the gap between germline ends came to 14 bases. The V gene's germline CDR1 is KGHSH and CDR2 LQKENI. The CDR3 contains 13 residues.

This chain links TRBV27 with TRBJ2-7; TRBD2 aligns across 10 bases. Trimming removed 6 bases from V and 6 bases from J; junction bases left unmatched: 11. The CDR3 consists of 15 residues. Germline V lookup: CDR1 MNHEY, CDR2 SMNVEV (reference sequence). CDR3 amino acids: CASSSASGSYSEQYF. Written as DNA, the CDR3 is TGTGCCAGCAGCTCGGCTAGCGGGAGCTATTCCGAGCAGTACTTC.

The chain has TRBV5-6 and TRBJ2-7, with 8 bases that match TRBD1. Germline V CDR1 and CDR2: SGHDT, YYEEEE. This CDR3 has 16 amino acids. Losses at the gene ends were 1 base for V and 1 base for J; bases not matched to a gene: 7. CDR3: CASSLPSGTGSYEQYF. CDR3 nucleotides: TGTGCCAGCAGCTTGCCGTCCGGGACAGGATCCTACGAGCAGTACTTC.